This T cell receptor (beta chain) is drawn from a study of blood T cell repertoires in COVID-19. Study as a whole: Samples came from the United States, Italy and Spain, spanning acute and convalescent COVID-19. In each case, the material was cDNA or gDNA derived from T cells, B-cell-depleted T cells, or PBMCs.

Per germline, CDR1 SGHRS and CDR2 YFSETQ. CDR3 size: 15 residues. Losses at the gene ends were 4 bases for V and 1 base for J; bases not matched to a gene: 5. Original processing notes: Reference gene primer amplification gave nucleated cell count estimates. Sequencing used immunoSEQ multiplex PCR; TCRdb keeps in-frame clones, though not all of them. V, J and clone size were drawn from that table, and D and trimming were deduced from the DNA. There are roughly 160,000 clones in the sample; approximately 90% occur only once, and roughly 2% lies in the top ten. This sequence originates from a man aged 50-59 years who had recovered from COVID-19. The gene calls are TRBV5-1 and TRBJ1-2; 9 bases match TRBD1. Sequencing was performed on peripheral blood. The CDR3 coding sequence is TGCGCCAGCAGCGCGGACAGGGGCATTAACTATGGCTACACCTTC. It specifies CASSADRGINYGYTF.